This entry is about one T cell receptor beta chain. The antigen remains unidentified. Documented time point: healthy volunteer bleed at 2 weeks. Unseparated into fractions, whole blood served as the source from which total RNA was extracted. The sample comes from a study of human T cells and chemical hapten exposure. The wider study: There were per-sample TCR yield variations, arising mainly from small pooled library volume differences.

Individual cDNA molecules had unique molecular identifiers attached to them by the library. Original handling: Sample TCR totals centred on a median of approximately 95,000, ranging roughly 20,000 to 690,600. TCRdb analysed the RACE reads with MiXCR anew, one entry per CDR3 protein. TCRdb, not the original authors, processed these V and J calls. The data show tens of thousands of distinct CDR3 sequences, 6.5% to 8.5% seen once. Study-wide points: DPC sensitization did not alter TCRs above 1 in 1000 frequency.

The origin of this receptor is a human donor in good health. Some clones in this sample may be carry-over from other donors' samples. The source material was whole blood.

CDR3 sequence reads: CSGLFGSSSTDTQYF. The CDR3 DNA reads as TGCAGCGGCCTTTTTGGATCCTCTAGCACAGATACGCAGTATTTT. V usage is TRBV29-1 and J usage is TRBJ2-3; D unresolved. V lost 7 bases and J lost 0, with 17 bases in between. Per the germline V gene, CDR1 is SQVTM and CDR2 is ANQGSEA. The CDR3 contains 15 residues.